This T cell receptor (beta chain) emerged from a study of T-cell memory formation after mild COVID-19. Study as a whole: TCR clusters largely stayed donor specific. Study-wide points: Still unconfirmed is whether the second-wave clones peaking on day 37 recognized SARS-CoV-2. Clones that contracted from day 15 to 85 had balanced CD4/CD8; later expanders were CD4+ biased. Shrinking CD4+ clones were chiefly CM and EM; CD8+ ones were chiefly EMRA.

The CDR3 runs to 16 residues. CDR1 is SGHAT and CDR2 is FQNNGV in the germline V gene. Trimming cost V 4 bases and J 5 bases; bases outside gene matches: 9. This clonotype was seen more than once but under ten times. What it recognizes is unknown. A single record per CDR3 protein comes from TCRdb applying MiXCR to the 5' RACE reads. Of 400,000 to 500,000 distinct CDR3 sequences in the sample, 15% to 20% were seen once. The V gene is TRBV11-2, the J gene TRBJ2-5; 11 bases match TRBD1. The sequence was collected from an adult woman who had mild COVID-19 (a few samples of this study predate the infection). Cell type and time point are not known. The material sequenced was PBMCs or a T cell subset sorted from them (not recorded which). The chain's CDR3 is CASSYPGQGDRETQYF. The CDR3, as DNA: TGTGCCAGCAGCTATCCGGGACAGGGGGATAGGGAGACCCAGTACTTC.